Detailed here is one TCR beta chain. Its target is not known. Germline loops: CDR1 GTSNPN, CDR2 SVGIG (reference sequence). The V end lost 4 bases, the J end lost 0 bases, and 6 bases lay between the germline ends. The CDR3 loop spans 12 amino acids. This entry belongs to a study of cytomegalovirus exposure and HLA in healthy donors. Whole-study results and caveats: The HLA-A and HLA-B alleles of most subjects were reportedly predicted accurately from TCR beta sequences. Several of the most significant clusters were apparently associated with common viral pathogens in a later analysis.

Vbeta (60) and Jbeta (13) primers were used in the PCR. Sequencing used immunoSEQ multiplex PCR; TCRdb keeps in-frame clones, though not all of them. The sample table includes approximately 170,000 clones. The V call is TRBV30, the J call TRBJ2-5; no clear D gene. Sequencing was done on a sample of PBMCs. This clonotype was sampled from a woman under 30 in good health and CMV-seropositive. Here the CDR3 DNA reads TGTGCCTGGACAGGAAACCAAGAGACCCAGTACTTC. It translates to CAWTGNQETQYF. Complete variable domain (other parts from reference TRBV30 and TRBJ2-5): SQTIHQWPATLVQPVGSPLSLECTVEGTSNPNLYWYRQAAGRGLQLLFYSVGIGQISSEVPQNLSASRPQDRQFILSSKKLLLSDSGFYLCAWTGNQETQYFGPGTRLLVL.